The 5 T cell receptor beta chains below were found in one sample sequenced in a study of liver allograft versus peripheral blood T cells. Overall study context: In transplanted livers, T cell receptor repertoires were compared with those found in the recipients' peripheral blood.

Via MiXCR, TCRdb re-called the reads, giving one row per CDR3 protein. The profile shows 8,000 to 9,500 distinct CDR3 sequences, around 20% of them singletons. These receptors all stem from a human patient who had a liver transplant. Some T cells may have come from the graft donor.

This clonotype appeared many times. The V call is TRBV5-4, the J call TRBJ2-7; the D is unclear. Trimming shortened V by 1 base and J by 2 bases, and 13 bases separated the two germline ends. The V gene's germline CDR1 is SGHNT and CDR2 YYREEE (reference sequence). The CDR3 sequence is 15 residues long. CDR3 protein: CASSLIGSPAYEQYF. CDR3 nucleotides: TGTGCCAGCAGCTTGATAGGGTCACCAGCCTACGAGCAGTACTTC.

By proportion, this clonotype is medium-sized. The rearrangement uses TRBV6-1 and TRBJ1-1, with TRBD1 matching 7 bases. J was trimmed by 0 bases and V by 4 bases; bases with no gene match: 5. CDR3 length equals 15 residues. In germline, CDR1 is MNHNS, CDR2 SASEGT. CDR3 amino acids: CASSATTGMNTEAFF. In nucleotides, the CDR3 is TGTGCCAGCAGTGCGACGACAGGGATGAACACTGAAGCTTTCTTT.

This clonotype was counted only a few times. The V and J genes are TRBV5-4 and TRBJ2-1, with D perhaps matching TRBD1 or TRBD2 (6 bases each). Germline assignment: CDR1 SGHNT and CDR2 YYREEE (reference sequence). V was pared by 3 bases and J by 0 bases, with 19 bases between. The CDR3 sequence is 18 residues long. Here the CDR3 DNA reads TGTGCCAGCAGCTACTTGGAATGGCGGGGACACTCCTACAATGAGCAGTTCTTC. It encodes CASSYLEWRGHSYNEQFF.

This clonotype was seen more than once but under ten times. The gene calls are TRBV7-9 and TRBJ1-1; D uncertain. The CDR3 consists of 13 residues. The germline V gene has CDR1 SEHNR and CDR2 FQNEAQ (reference sequence). The ends were cut back, 1 base at V and 3 bases at J, with 6 bases in the middle. The CDR3 sequence: CASSLEIYTEAFF. The CDR3, as DNA: TGTGCCAGCAGCTTAGAGATTTACACTGAAGCTTTCTTT.

Regarding this clonotype: An end of the junction differs from the germline gene, which may be a read error. This chain's CDR3 is CASSTFTGRESDF. CDR3 coding DNA: TGTGCCAGTAGTACCTTTACAGGGAGAGAAAGCGACTTC. The chain is built from TRBV19 and TRBJ2-4; D is perhaps TRBD1 (6 bases). This CDR3 is built from 13 residues. Germline CDR1 reads LNHDA; CDR2 reads SQIVND (reference sequence).